Following are 31 T cell receptor beta chains from one sample sequenced in a study of blood T cell repertoires in COVID-19. Here immunoSEQ multiplex PCR was the method, and the copy in TCRdb shows in-frame clones only, minus some. The sample contains around 190,000 clones, 76% of which appear only once. Specimen: peripheral blood. These receptors were collected from a woman between 45 and 60 years old with active or convalescent COVID-19.

The chain couples TRBV28 to TRBJ2-3; 10 nucleotides align to TRBD2. Germline trimming cut 9 bases from V and 8 bases from J; bases unmatched to any gene: 11. The CDR3 runs to 14 residues. From germline, CDR1 is MDHEN and CDR2 SYDVKM. CDR3 in amino acids: CASLTSGLRGTQYF. DNA for the CDR3: TGTGCCAGTCTGACTAGCGGGCTACGTGGTACGCAGTATTTT.

This chain links TRBV19 with TRBJ2-3; D might be TRBD2 (5 bases). The CDR3 consists of 15 residues. Trimming cost V 7 bases and J 3 bases, with 17 bases left between them. Looked up from germline, CDR1 is LNHDA and CDR2 is SQIVND (reference sequence). The CDR3 spells CASNPRAVGTDTQYF. CDR3 coding DNA: TGTGCCAGTAACCCGAGGGCCGTCGGAACAGATACGCAGTATTTT.

This clone was counted only a few times. This rearrangement joins TRBV6-5 to TRBJ1-2; 8 bases line up with TRBD1. From germline, CDR1 is MNHEY and CDR2 SVGAGI. The CDR3 contains 13 residues. V gave up 10 bases and J gave up 7 bases; unmatched junction bases: 11. CDR3 protein: CATYRGGSGGYTF. The DNA of the CDR3 is TGTGCCACCTACAGGGGGGGTTCGGGTGGCTACACCTTC.

The chain carries TRBV12-5 and TRBJ2-3; TRBD1 matches 9 bases. Trimming cost V 6 bases and J 1 base; bases outside gene matches: 11. The CDR3 runs 17 residues. The germline gives CDR1 LGHNT, CDR2 FRNRAP. CDR3 coding DNA: TGTGCTAGTGGCCCGGGGACTCGGACAGGGGGCACAGATACGCAGTATTTT. Its protein product is CASGPGTRTGGTDTQYF.

The chain joins TRBV28 to TRBJ1-2; D gene unclear. The germline CDR1 and CDR2 sequences are MDHEN and SYDVKM. This CDR3 has 13 amino acids. V was pared by 6 bases and J by 5 bases, with 13 bases between. CDR3 nucleotides: TGTGCCAGCAGGAAAACTGCCACTTATGGCTACACCTTC. Translating it yields CASRKTATYGYTF.

This clone was seen just once. CDR3 residues: CATSDSGRGKTEAFF. CDR3 DNA sequence: TGTGCCACCAGTGATTCCGGGAGAGGAAAGACTGAAGCTTTCTTT. The rearrangement links TRBV24-1 to TRBJ1-1, with D hard to call. This CDR3 region has 15 residues. Trimming stripped 2 bases from V and 5 bases from J, with 14 bases between. The germline CDR1 and CDR2 sequences are KGHDR and SFDVKD.

The V call is TRBV6-2 or TRBV6-3, the J call TRBJ2-1; 8 bases are a match to TRBD2. This CDR3 has 16 residues. After removal of 4 bases from V and 8 bases from J, the junction contained 13 bases not matched to a gene. Germline lookup yields CDR1 MNHEY and CDR2 SVGEGT. The CDR3 loop is CASSWPGLAGSDEQFF. The CDR3 DNA sequence: TGTGCCAGCAGTTGGCCTGGACTAGCAGGGAGTGATGAGCAGTTCTTC.

For the CDR3, the DNA is TGTGCCAGTAGTGGTCAAAGGGGACAGCCCCAGCATTTT. Translation gives CASSGQRGQPQHF. The chain carries TRBV19 and TRBJ1-5, with a weak D call TRBD1 (5 bases). CDR3 length: 13 amino acids. Germline V gene sequence: CDR1 LNHDA, CDR2 SQIVND (reference sequence). V lost 5 bases, J lost 7 bases, and 12 bases lay in between.

The V and J genes are TRBV18 and TRBJ2-7; TRBD1 might be the D (5 bases). Deletions cut 5 bases from V and 5 bases from J, with 7 bases between. Looked up from germline, CDR1 is KGHSH and CDR2 is LQKENI. This CDR3 spans 11 amino acids. Here the CDR3 reads CASSTGDEQYF. CDR3 coding DNA: TGTGCCAGCTCAACAGGTGACGAGCAGTACTTC.

The gene calls are TRBV6-2 or TRBV6-3 and TRBJ1-5; 8 bases fit TRBD1. The CDR3 is made up of 15 amino acids. V dropped 4 bases and J dropped 7; count of bases not matched to a gene: 9. CDR1 MNHEY and CDR2 SVGEGT come from the germline V gene. The CDR3 nucleotides read TGTGCCAGCAGTTGGACAGGGCGGACTGGGCAGCCCCAGCATTTT. Translated: CASSWTGRTGQPQHF.

The chain couples TRBV24-1 to TRBJ2-5; 8 bases are a match to TRBD1. Per the germline V gene, CDR1 is KGHDR and CDR2 is SFDVKD. The CDR3 is 14 residues long. V gave up 5 bases and J gave up 7 bases; unmatched junction bases: 8. The CDR3: CATSGPGQGGTQYF. In DNA, the CDR3 is TGTGCCACCAGTGGACCAGGACAGGGTGGGACCCAGTACTTC.

The chain recombines TRBV28 with TRBJ2-3; the D gene is possibly TRBD2 (5 bases). The germline V and J ends were trimmed by 8 bases and 7 bases, with 16 bases remaining between them. CDR1 and CDR2 (germline): MDHEN, SYDVKM. This CDR3 region has 13 residues. The CDR3 is CASLEEVGYTQYF. The CDR3 coding sequence is TGTGCCAGCCTGGAGGAGGTGGGGTATACGCAGTATTTT. Together with reference TRBV28 and TRBJ2-3, the CDR3 gives the full variable domain: DVKVTQSSRYLVKRTGEKVFLECVQDMDHENMFWYRQDPGLGLRLIYFSYDVKMKEKGDIPEGYSVSREKKERFSLILESASTNQTSMYLCASLEEVGYTQYFGPGTRLTVL.

The gene calls are TRBV4-3 and TRBJ1-2; TRBD1 agrees at 10 bases. V shed 1 base and J 2 bases; nucleotides not matched to a gene: 16. This CDR3 region has 20 residues. Looked up from germline, CDR1 is LGHNA and CDR2 is YSLEER. CDR3 nucleotide sequence: TGCGCCAGCAGCCAAGTAAGTGGCGCCGGGACAGGGGACTTAAACTATGGCTACACCTTC. Amino acids: CASSQVSGAGTGDLNYGYTF.

The rearrangement uses TRBV3-1 (or the pseudogene TRBV3-2) and TRBJ1-4, with D possibly matching TRBD1 (5 bases). CDR3 size: 14 residues. CDR1 is LGHDT, CDR2 YNNKEL, per germline (reference sequence). The germline V and J ends were trimmed by 6 bases and 4 bases, with 12 bases remaining between them. The CDR3 DNA reads as TGTGCCAGCAGTCAGGGAGGCGGTAATGAAAAACTGTTTTTT. It specifies CASSQGGGNEKLFF.

The gene calls are TRBV19 and TRBJ1-6; the D gene is possibly TRBD1 (5 bases). CDR1 and CDR2 (germline): LNHDA, SQIVND (reference sequence). The CDR3 is 14 amino acids. V was clipped by 5 bases and J by 7 bases, with 12 bases between them. Here the CDR3 DNA reads TGTGCCAGTAGTCCAAGGGAGGGGAATTCACCCCTCCACTTT. Encoded protein: CASSPREGNSPLHF.

The V gene is TRBV27, the J gene TRBJ2-3; the D gene is possibly TRBD2 (6 bases). Germline CDR1 is MNHEY and CDR2 is SMNVEV (reference sequence). V was shortened by 3 bases and J by 1 base, with 14 bases between the two germline ends. The CDR3 runs 16 residues. The CDR3 coding sequence is TGTGCCAGCAGTTTTTTTGCGGGGTGGGGCACAGATACGCAGTATTTT. This translates into CASSFFAGWGTDTQYF.

The rearrangement uses TRBV19 and TRBJ1-1; the D is unclear. V was trimmed by 5 bases and J by 2 bases, leaving 24 bases between them. The CDR3 is 18 residues long. Germline CDR1 reads LNHDA; CDR2 reads SQIVND (reference sequence). As DNA, the CDR3 is TGTGCCAGTAGTCTCCAAGCCCATTCGGACTCGCTTAACACTGAAGCTTTCTTT. Amino acids: CASSLQAHSDSLNTEAFF.

The chain couples TRBV5-6 to TRBJ2-5; TRBD1 matches 8 bases. Germline V gene data show CDR1 as SGHDT and CDR2 as YYEEEE. The V and J ends lost 4 bases and 2 bases, in that order; junction bases with no gene match: 4. This CDR3 has 14 residues. CDR3 nucleotide sequence: TGTGCCAGCAGCCCCGGACAGGGTCAAGAGACCCAGTACTTC. Protein: CASSPGQGQETQYF.

The chain links TRBV7-9 to TRBJ1-3; 7 bases align to TRBD1. With V trimmed by 5 bases and J by 7 bases, 11 bases remained unmatched. The length of the CDR3 is 15 residues. In germline, CDR1 is SEHNR, CDR2 FQNEAQ (reference sequence). The CDR3 coding sequence is TGTGCCAGCAGCCCAAATACAGGGGTGAGGAACACCATATATTTT. Encoded protein: CASSPNTGVRNTIYF. Based on the CDR3 plus reference TRBV7-9 and TRBJ1-3, the full variable domain is DTGVSQNPRHKITKRGQNVTFRCDPISEHNRLYWYRQTLGQGPEFLTYFQNEAQLEKSRLLSDRFSAERPKGSFSTLEIQRTEQGDSAMYLCASSPNTGVRNTIYFGEGSWLTVV.

The J gene is TRBJ2-2, the V gene TRBV7-2, with D maybe TRBD1 (6 bases). Germline V gene data show CDR1 as SGHTA and CDR2 as FQGNSA. The CDR3 consists of 16 residues. The ends were cut back, 5 bases at V and 2 bases at J, with 15 bases in the middle. CDR3 nucleotides: TGTGCCAGCAGCCGGAGCAGGGGCCTAAACACCGGGGAGCTGTTTTTT. Translated, it gives CASSRSRGLNTGELFF.

The chain employs TRBV27 and TRBJ2-2; 10 positions agree with TRBD2. The CDR3 totals 16 residues. The V gene's germline CDR1 is MNHEY and CDR2 SMNVEV (reference sequence). V gave up 5 bases and J gave up 5 bases; unmatched junction bases: 8. The CDR3 protein is CASSPSGRVGTGELFF. DNA of the CDR3: TGTGCCAGCAGTCCTAGCGGGAGAGTCGGAACCGGGGAGCTGTTTTTT.

The rearrangement uses TRBV28 and TRBJ1-3; D gene unclear. CDR1 is MDHEN and CDR2 is SYDVKM in the germline V gene. The CDR3 covers 13 residues. The CDR3 region has the DNA TGTGCTTCGGGGAAGAGCTCTGGAAACACCATATATTTT. Translation: CASGKSSGNTIYF.

The count of this clone is one. J is TRBJ2-7 and V is TRBV28, with D possibly matching TRBD2 (5 bases). Trimming removed 7 bases from V and 0 bases from J, with 13 bases in between. The CDR3 runs to 14 residues. Germline CDR1 reads MDHEN; CDR2 reads SYDVKM. The DNA of the CDR3 is TGTGCCAGCACTATCGAGCGGAACTCCTACGAGCAGTACTTC. This translates into CASTIERNSYEQYF.

The J gene is TRBJ2-1, the V gene TRBV30; 12 bases align to TRBD2. Germline CDR1 GTSNPN, CDR2 SVGIG (reference sequence). V trimming: 4 bases; J trimming: 6 bases; junction bases outside the gene matches: 1. This CDR3 is 13 amino acids long. The CDR3 loop reads CAWMTSGGNEQFF. The CDR3 nucleotides are TGTGCCTGGATGACTAGCGGGGGCAATGAGCAGTTCTTC.

This chain uses TRBV5-1 with TRBJ1-3; 9 positions match TRBD1. V shed 3 bases, J shed 7 bases, and the junction held 11 bases outside the gene matches. Germline CDR1 is SGHRS and CDR2 is YFSETQ. The CDR3 has 16 amino acids. The CDR3 nucleotides are TGCGCCAGCAGCTCGACCAGGGACAGGGAGTTTAACACCATATATTTT. It translates to CASSSTRDREFNTIYF.

This chain links TRBV7-2 with TRBJ1-2; TRBD1 is a possible D gene (6 bases). This CDR3 spans 11 amino acids. Germline V CDR1 and CDR2: SGHTA, FQGNSA. Trimming pared 8 bases from V and 8 bases from J, leaving 12 bases between. The CDR3 nucleotides are TGTGCCAGCCGCGGGGGGCCGGGCTACACCTTC. Protein sequence: CASRGGPGYTF.

This clone was recorded a few times. This rearrangement joins TRBV5-1 to TRBJ1-1; a possible D gene is TRBD1 (6 bases). The CDR3 consists of 13 residues. Per the germline V gene, CDR1 is SGHRS and CDR2 is YFSETQ. The V and J ends lost 3 bases and 1 base respectively, with 7 bases between them. The CDR3 region is CASSWGQNTEAFF. DNA for the CDR3: TGCGCCAGCAGCTGGGGACAGAACACTGAAGCTTTCTTT.

The chain links TRBV29-1 to TRBJ1-5; 7 bases agree with TRBD1. CDR3 length: 13 amino acids. Germline-derived CDR1 and CDR2 are SQVTM and ANQGSEA. V lost 4 bases to trimming and J lost 3 bases; unmatched junction nucleotides: 3. CDR3 DNA: TGCAGCGTTGGGGACAGAATCAATCAGCCCCAGCATTTT. This sequence encodes CSVGDRINQPQHF. Full variable domain (outside the CDR3, taken from reference TRBV29-1 and TRBJ1-5): SAVISQKPSRDICQRGTSLTIQCQVDSQVTMMFWYRQQPGQSLTLIATANQGSEATYESGFVIDKFPISRPNLTFSTLTVSNMSPEDSSIYLCSVGDRINQPQHFGDGTRLSIL.

The V and J genes are TRBV14 and TRBJ2-5; perhaps TRBD1 as D (6 bases). CDR3 length: 13 residues. The germline CDR1 and CDR2 sequences are SGHDN and FVKESK. The V end was cut by 3 bases, the J end by 5 bases, with 10 bases between. For the CDR3, the DNA is TGTGCCAGCAGCCACGGCAGGGGTGAGACCCAGTACTTC. Translating gives CASSHGRGETQYF.

The chain links TRBV27 to TRBJ2-7, with D possibly TRBD2 on 6 matching bases. Germline lookup yields CDR1 MNHEY and CDR2 SMNVEV (reference sequence). Trimming took off 2 bases at V and 2 bases at J, with 13 bases between the two ends. This CDR3 has 15 residues. This CDR3 reads CASSLAGTLTYEQYF. The CDR3 DNA sequence: TGTGCCAGCAGTTTAGCCGGGACTTTGACCTACGAGCAGTACTTC.

This clone was counted a single time. The rearrangement uses TRBV7-8 and TRBJ1-3, with no clear D. CDR1 and CDR2 (germline): SGHVS, FQNEAQ. The CDR3 is 13 amino acids. V lost 4 bases to trimming and J lost 2 bases, with 6 bases between them. The CDR3 DNA reads as TGTGCCAGCAGCTCTTTTACTGGAAACACCATATATTTT. It codes for CASSSFTGNTIYF.